This T cell receptor beta chain was identified during a study of T cells after somatic rescue of genetic block. CDR3 length: 15 amino acids. Trimming pared 4 bases from V and 3 bases from J, leaving 16 bases between. Looked up from germline, CDR1 is SGHDN and CDR2 is FVKESK. TCRdb's table, derived via immunoSEQ multiplex PCR, lists solely in-frame clones and lacks some. The sample records 9,500 to 14,000 clones, about 81% being singletons. In this sample, this clone turned up once. Material for sequencing was peripheral blood mononuclear cells (PBMCs). The genes are TRBV14 and TRBJ2-7; D perhaps matches TRBD2 (6 bases). This TCR derives from a boy between 10 and 17 years old. The CDR3 sequence is CASSRLGGILYEQYF. CDR3 DNA: TGTGCCAGCAGCCGCCTCGGAGGGATCCTCTACGAGCAGTACTTC. The variable domain in full, completed from reference TRBV14 and TRBJ2-7, reads EAGVTQFPSHSVIEKGQTVTLRCDPISGHDNLYWYRRVMGKEIKFLLHFVKESKQDESGMPNNRFLAERTGGTYSTLKVQPAELEDSGVYFCASSRLGGILYEQYFGPGTRLTVT.